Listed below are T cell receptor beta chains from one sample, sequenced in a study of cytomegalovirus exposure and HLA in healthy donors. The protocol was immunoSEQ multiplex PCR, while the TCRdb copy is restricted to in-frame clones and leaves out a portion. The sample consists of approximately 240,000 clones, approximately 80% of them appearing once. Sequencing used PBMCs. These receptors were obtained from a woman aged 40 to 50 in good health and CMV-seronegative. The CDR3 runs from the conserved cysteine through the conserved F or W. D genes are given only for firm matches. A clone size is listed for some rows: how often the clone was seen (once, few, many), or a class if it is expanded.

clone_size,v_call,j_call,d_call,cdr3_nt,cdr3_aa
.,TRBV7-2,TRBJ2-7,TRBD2,TGTGCCAGCAGCGCAGCTAGCGGCTCCTACGAGCAGTACTTC,CASSAASGSYEQYF
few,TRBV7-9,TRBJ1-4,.,TGTGCCAGCAGCCCGGGGAGTTCAACTAATGAAAAACTGTTTTTT,CASSPGSSTNEKLFF
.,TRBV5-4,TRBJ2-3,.,TGTGCCAGCAGTTCCCTTCAAGGCAGGGCGGCAGATACGCAGTATTTT,CASSSLQGRAADTQYF
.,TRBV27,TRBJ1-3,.,TGTGCCAGCAGTTTAACCCACAATAGAAACACCATATATTTT,CASSLTHNRNTIYF
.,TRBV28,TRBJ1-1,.,TGTGCCAGCAGCCCCGCGGGTTACACTGAAGCTTTCTTT,CASSPAGYTEAFF
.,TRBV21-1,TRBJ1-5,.,TGTGCCAGCAGCAAAGGGACAGGGAAATACCAGCCCCAGCATTTT,CASSKGTGKYQPQHF
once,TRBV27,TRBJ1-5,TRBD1,TGTGCCAGCAGTCCCCGGGACAGGGTAGAGGGTCAGCCCCAGCATTTT,CASSPRDRVEGQPQHF
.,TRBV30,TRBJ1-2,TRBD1,TGTGCCGGAACAGGGGCGGAGTATGGCTACACCTTC,CAGTGAEYGYTF
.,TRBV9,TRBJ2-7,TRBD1,TGTGCCAGCAGCGTAACACAGGGGAACGAGCAGTACTTC,CASSVTQGNEQYF
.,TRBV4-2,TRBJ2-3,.,TGTGCCAGCAGCCAAGTTTTCGAGGGGGGGCCGAGCTATACGCAGTATTTT,CASSQVFEGGPSYTQYF
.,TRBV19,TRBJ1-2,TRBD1,TGTGCCAGTAGGGGGGACAGGGGCACGGATGGCTACACCTTC,CASRGDRGTDGYTF
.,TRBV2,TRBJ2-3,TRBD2,TGTGCCAGCAGTGCTAGCGGGGGAGACCCCACAGATACGCAGTATTTT,CASSASGGDPTDTQYF
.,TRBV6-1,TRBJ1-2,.,TGTGCCAGCATCCCGGACGCGGGGCGCTATGGCTACACCTTC,CASIPDAGRYGYTF
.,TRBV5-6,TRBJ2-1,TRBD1,TGTGCCAGCAGGGCCGGGACAGGGAGCGATGAGCAGTTCTTC,CASRAGTGSDEQFF
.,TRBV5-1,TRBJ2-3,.,TGCGCCAGCAGCTTGGTGCGGACAACCTTCTCAGATACGCAGTATTTT,CASSLVRTTFSDTQYF
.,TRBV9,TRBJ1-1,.,TGTGCCAGCAGCCCCAGACCGGGGGTTCACACTGAAGCTTTCTTT,CASSPRPGVHTEAFF
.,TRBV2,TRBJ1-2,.,TGTGCCCGGGGGGGGACCGGGGTAAACTATGGCTACACCTTC,CARGGTGVNYGYTF
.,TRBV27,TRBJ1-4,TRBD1,TGTGCCAGCAGTTTAGGCAGGGGGAATTATGTGGGTGAAAAACTGTTTTTT,CASSLGRGNYVGEKLFF